This T cell receptor beta chain appears in the sequencing data of a study of cytomegalovirus exposure and HLA in healthy donors. Researchers ran the PCR with 60 Vbeta and 13 Jbeta primers. Measured with immunoSEQ multiplex PCR; TCRdb has only the in-frame clones, and not every one. Among 150,000 to 200,000 clones listed, around two thirds were seen once. In its sample, this clone was seen a few times. This TCR derives from a young man in good health and CMV-seropositive. Sequencing was carried out using PBMCs.

The chain's CDR3 is CASSPRGGENEQFF. The CDR3 nucleotides are TGTGCCAGCAGTCCCAGAGGGGGCGAAAATGAGCAGTTCTTC. The V and J genes are TRBV28 and TRBJ2-1, with 7 bases matching TRBD1. CDR3 size: 14 residues. With V trimmed by 5 bases and J by 7 bases, 8 bases remained unmatched. Germline V CDR1 and CDR2: MDHEN, SYDVKM.